The 18 T cell receptor beta chains below come from one sample, sequenced in a study of blood T cells in healthy people across ages. PCR was performed a second time for about 6 to 12 cycles using a sample-barcoded 5' primer and a J-beta primer mix. TCRdb recomputed calls from the 5' RACE reads with MiXCR, one row per CDR3 protein. The table lists 1.5 million to 2 million distinct CDR3 sequences, roughly 27% of them singletons. Specimen: blood. These receptors all stem from a woman aged 25-40 years in good health.

V usage is TRBV28 and J usage is TRBJ2-5; D is perhaps TRBD2 (5 bases). The length of the CDR3 is 12 residues. Germline-derived CDR1 and CDR2 are MDHEN and SYDVKM. Trimming removed 0 bases at V and 7 bases at J, with 6 bases between. The CDR3 sequence is CASSLWGRTQYF. CDR3 nucleotide sequence: TGTGCCAGCAGTTTATGGGGGAGGACCCAGTACTTC.

This clonotype was observed a handful of times. The chain combines TRBV6-5 with TRBJ1-1; D unresolved. This CDR3 spans 13 amino acids. V lost 8 bases and J lost 4, with 14 bases in between. Germline-derived CDR1 and CDR2 are MNHEY and SVGAGI. The CDR3, as DNA: TGTGCCAGCTTCTTGGGTGCCGGCACTGAAGCTTTCTTT. It specifies CASFLGAGTEAFF.

This clonotype was counted only a few times. In DNA, the CDR3 is TGTGCCAGCACTATGGAGCGGGTCCAAGAGACCCAGTACTTC. Translation: CASTMERVQETQYF. This chain joins TRBV7-9 and TRBJ2-5; D may be TRBD2 (6 bases). This CDR3 is built from 14 residues. Germline loops: CDR1 SEHNR, CDR2 FQNEAQ (reference sequence). V lost 7 bases and J lost 1, with 13 bases in between.

This clonotype was seen a handful of times. V and J are TRBV2 and TRBJ2-5; tentative D call: TRBD2 (5 bases). CDR1 SNHLY and CDR2 FYNNEI come from the germline V gene. CDR3 length: 15 residues. Between the trimmed V and J ends, which lost 0 bases and 1 base, there was a span of 9 bases. The CDR3 is CASSEARGIQETQYF. The CDR3 DNA sequence: TGTGCCAGCAGTGAAGCAAGAGGGATCCAAGAGACCCAGTACTTC.

This chain connects TRBV5-1 to TRBJ2-1, with 11 bases fitting TRBD2. With V trimmed by 4 bases and J by 0 bases, 12 bases remained unmatched. Germline CDR1 reads SGHRS; CDR2 reads YFSETQ. CDR3 size: 19 residues. The CDR3 loop reads CASSPYPASGGNSYNEQFF. CDR3 bases: TGCGCCAGCAGCCCCTACCCGGCTAGCGGGGGGAACTCCTACAATGAGCAGTTCTTC. Full variable domain (rest looked up from reference TRBV5-1 and TRBJ2-1): KAGVTQTPRYLIKTRGQQVTLSCSPISGHRSVSWYQQTPGQGLQFLFEYFSETQRNKGNFPGRFSGRQFSNSRSEMNVSTLELGDSALYLCASSPYPASGGNSYNEQFFGPGTRLTVL.

The gene calls are TRBV15 and TRBJ2-2; no clear D. This CDR3 has 16 residues. Per the germline V gene, CDR1 is LNHNV and CDR2 is YYDKDF (reference sequence). The germline V and J ends were trimmed by 0 bases and 3 bases, with 11 bases remaining between them. CDR3 region: CATSRDKQRHTGELFF. The CDR3 bases are TGTGCCACCAGCAGAGATAAGCAGAGGCACACCGGGGAGCTGTTTTTT.

The J gene is TRBJ1-1, the V gene TRBV20-1, with 8 bases identical to TRBD1. There are 15 residues in the CDR3. Per the germline V gene, CDR1 is DFQATT and CDR2 is SNEGSKA (reference sequence). After removal of 5 bases from V and 3 bases from J, the junction contained 11 bases not matched to a gene. CDR3 protein: CSAFGQGAGDTEAFF. The CDR3 coding sequence is TGCAGTGCTTTTGGGCAGGGGGCCGGGGACACTGAAGCTTTCTTT.

In its sample, this clonotype was seen a few times. The chain uses TRBV19 and TRBJ2-3; either TRBD1 or TRBD2 may fit D (5 bases each). Between the trimmed V and J ends, which lost 7 bases and 4 bases, there was a span of 15 bases. The CDR3 is 14 amino acids. Germline assignment: CDR1 LNHDA and CDR2 SQIVND (reference sequence). CDR3 region: CASTPGTRADTQYF. CDR3 DNA sequence: TGTGCCAGTACACCAGGGACGAGGGCAGATACGCAGTATTTT. The complete variable domain, with remaining parts taken from reference TRBV19 and TRBJ2-3, reads DGGITQSPKYLFRKEGQNVTLSCEQNLNHDAMYWYRQDPGQGLRLIYYSQIVNDFQKGDIAEGYSVSREKKESFPLTVTSAQKNPTAFYLCASTPGTRADTQYFGPGTRLTVL.

This chain joins TRBV14 and TRBJ2-7; D possibly matches TRBD1 or TRBD2 (6 bases each). Trimming shortened V by 1 base and J by 5 bases, and 12 bases separated the two germline ends. The germline V gene encodes CDR1 SGHDN and CDR2 FVKESK. This CDR3 is built from 14 residues. The CDR3 DNA is TGTGCCAGCAGCCAAGGAGGGGGAGGCCACGAGCAGTACTTC. Its protein is CASSQGGGGHEQYF.

V gene TRBV6-5 combines with J gene TRBJ1-1; no clear D gene. Germline lookup yields CDR1 MNHEY and CDR2 SVGAGI. The CDR3 is made up of 15 amino acids. Trimming took off 0 bases at V and 1 base at J, with 9 bases between the two ends. The DNA of the CDR3 is TGTGCCAGCAGTTACTCTCCCCCGAGGAACACTGAAGCTTTCTTT. This sequence encodes CASSYSPPRNTEAFF.

The sample holds a few counts of this clonotype. Sequence at one end of the junction differs from germline and may be a read error. The rearrangement joins TRBV12-3 or TRBV12-4 to TRBJ1-2; D is unclear. This CDR3 has 13 amino acids. The CDR3 protein is CVSSFGSNYGYTF. In DNA form, the CDR3 reads TGTGTCAGCAGTTTTGGATCTAACTATGGCTACACCTTC.

Concerning this clonotype itself: This could be a read error, since a much larger clone is one nucleotide away. The gene calls are TRBV10-3 and TRBJ2-7, with 12 bases lining up with TRBD1. Germline-derived CDR1 and CDR2 are ENHRY and SYGVKD. V shed 6 bases, J shed 2 bases, and the junction held 11 bases outside the gene matches. This CDR3 spans 17 amino acids. The CDR3 is CAIRGDRGLGRTYEQYF. The DNA of the CDR3 is TGTGCCATCAGGGGGGACAGGGGGCTGGGTAGGACCTACGAGCAGTACTTC.

This clonotype was counted a few times. The V call is TRBV7-9, the J call TRBJ1-1; 8 bases are shared with TRBD1. The CDR3 sequence is 14 residues long. The trim removed 3 bases at V and 5 bases at J, leaving 5 bases unmatched. Per the germline V gene, CDR1 is SEHNR and CDR2 is FQNEAQ (reference sequence). CDR3 in DNA: TGTGCCAGCAGCTTCCAAACAGGGGGTACTGAAGCTTTCTTT. It encodes CASSFQTGGTEAFF.

This chain connects TRBV29-1 to TRBJ2-7, with 7 bases aligning to TRBD1. CDR3 length: 11 residues. After removal of 5 bases from V and 5 bases from J, the junction contained 3 bases not matched to a gene. CDR1 SQVTM and CDR2 ANQGSEA come from the germline V gene. CDR3 nucleotide sequence: TGCAGCGTTAATACAGGGGACGAGCAGTACTTC. Residues: CSVNTGDEQYF.

This chain links TRBV12-3 or TRBV12-4 with TRBJ1-5; D might be TRBD1 (6 bases). This CDR3 region has 14 residues. V lost 3 bases, J lost 5 bases, and 11 bases lay in between. The CDR3 sequence is CASSFGGADQPQHF. The CDR3 DNA sequence: TGTGCCAGCAGTTTCGGGGGCGCGGATCAGCCCCAGCATTTT.

The table lists this clonotype with a few counts. V gene TRBV15 combines with J gene TRBJ2-3; 7 positions match TRBD2. CDR1 LNHNV and CDR2 YYDKDF come from the germline V gene (reference sequence). This CDR3 is 15 amino acids long. The trim removed 3 bases at V and 0 bases at J, leaving 3 bases unmatched. The CDR3 DNA reads as TGTGCCACCAGCAGCGGGGGGATTAGCACAGATACGCAGTATTTT. This sequence encodes CATSSGGISTDTQYF.

Turning to this clonotype: The junction departs from germline at one end; a sequencing error may be responsible. J is TRBJ1-5 and V is TRBV6-5; no clear D gene. The CDR3 covers 14 residues. Per the germline V gene, CDR1 is MNHEY and CDR2 is SVGAGI. This CDR3 reads CASRYSEGTQPQHF. In DNA form, the CDR3 reads TGTGCCAGCAGGTACTCGGAAGGAACTCAGCCCCAGCATTTT.

This clonotype has ten or more counts. The chain joins TRBV4-2 to TRBJ1-2; D remains ambiguous. The CDR3 has 13 amino acids. The germline CDR1 and CDR2 sequences are LGHNA and YNFKEQ. Deletions cut 3 bases from V and 1 base from J, with 6 bases between. CDR3 in DNA: TGTGCCAGCAGCCAGGCGGGTAACTATGGCTACACCTTC. It encodes CASSQAGNYGYTF.